The 30 T cell receptor beta chains in this list originate from one sample, sequenced in a study of control samples from healthy donors and cancer patients. Clones were sequenced by immunoSEQ multiplex PCR, and TCRdb holds only the in-frame ones, with some missing. The table has about 120,000 clones, approximately 90% seen once; the top ten hold approximately 2.2%. Specimen: blood. The receptors originated from a woman aged 65 to 85 in good health.

The V gene is TRBV19, the J gene TRBJ1-1; tentatively, D is TRBD1 (5 bases). The V and J ends lost 9 bases and 1 base respectively, with 12 bases between them. CDR1 LNHDA and CDR2 SQIVND come from the germline V gene (reference sequence). The CDR3 extends over 13 amino acids. The CDR3 DNA follows: TGTGCCAGCGCGCCGACAGCGAACACTGAAGCTTTCTTT. This sequence encodes CASAPTANTEAFF.

This chain uses TRBV27 with TRBJ1-2; D call uncertain. CDR1 and CDR2 from the germline V gene are MNHEY and SMNVEV (reference sequence). The V gene lost 0 bases and the J gene lost 7 bases, with 12 bases spanning the gap. CDR3 length: 14 residues. CDR3 region: CASSLSNRVGGYTF. The CDR3 region has the DNA TGTGCCAGCAGTTTATCGAATAGGGTCGGTGGCTACACCTTC.

Here the CDR3 reads CASSSPGRNEQFF. In DNA, the CDR3 is TGTGCCAGCAGCTCCCCCGGGAGGAATGAGCAGTTCTTC. The J gene is TRBJ2-1, the V gene TRBV5-4; 7 bases align to TRBD2. V trimming: 3 bases; J trimming: 7 bases; junction bases outside the gene matches: 4. Germline CDR1 reads SGHNT; CDR2 reads YYREEE (reference sequence). CDR3 length equals 13 residues.

This chain uses TRBV5-1 with TRBJ1-5; D gene unclear. Germline V gives CDR1 SGHRS, CDR2 YFSETQ. Trimming cost V 0 bases and J 6 bases, with 10 bases left between them. This CDR3 is built from 14 residues. The CDR3 loop is CASSLVGTGQPQHF. For the CDR3, the DNA is TGCGCCAGCAGCTTGGTGGGAACGGGTCAGCCCCAGCATTTT.

In DNA, the CDR3 is TGTGCCAGCAGTAAAGGGGGTTTCTATGGCTACACCTTC. This codes for CASSKGGFYGYTF. V usage is TRBV5-6 and J usage is TRBJ1-2; D is possibly TRBD1 (6 bases). Looked up from germline, CDR1 is SGHDT and CDR2 is YYEEEE. CDR3 length: 13 amino acids. Trimming took off 5 bases at V and 4 bases at J, with 12 bases between the two ends.

The chain combines TRBV7-2 with TRBJ2-1, with TRBD1 matching over 7 bases. The CDR3 runs to 15 residues. The J segment lost 10 bases and the V segment lost 4 bases, leaving 13 bases of the junction unmatched. Germline V gene sequence: CDR1 SGHTA, CDR2 FQGNSA. The CDR3 DNA reads as TGTGCCAGCAGCTCCCCGTGGACAGGAGGTCAAGAGCAGTTCTTC. Its protein product is CASSSPWTGGQEQFF. Full variable domain (rest looked up from reference TRBV7-2 and TRBJ2-1): GAGVSQSPSNKVTEKGKDVELRCDPISGHTALYWYRQSLGQGLEFLIYFQGNSAPDKSGLPSDRFSAERTGGSVSTLTIQRTQQEDSAVYLCASSSPWTGGQEQFFGPGTRLTVL.

V is TRBV5-1 and J is TRBJ2-3; 12 bases line up with TRBD2. V lost 4 bases, J lost 5 bases, and 8 bases stayed unmatched. The CDR3 has 16 residues. CDR1 is SGHRS and CDR2 is YFSETQ in the germline V gene. DNA for the CDR3: TGCGCCAGCAGCCGGACTAGCGGGGCCCCAGGAGATACGCAGTATTTT. Translation gives CASSRTSGAPGDTQYF.

V gene TRBV6-1 combines with J gene TRBJ1-2; no firm D call. The CDR3 runs 16 residues. In germline, CDR1 is MNHNS, CDR2 SASEGT. Trimming stripped 3 bases from V and 7 bases from J, with 21 bases between. This CDR3 reads CASSESGSGPFGGYTF. CDR3 nucleotides: TGTGCCAGCAGTGAGTCCGGGTCCGGACCGTTTGGTGGCTACACCTTC.

The chain recombines TRBV5-1 with TRBJ2-2; D tentatively reads TRBD1 or TRBD2 (5 bases each). V shed 4 bases and J shed 4 bases, with 8 bases lying between them. The length of the CDR3 is 13 residues. The germline V gene has CDR1 SGHRS and CDR2 YFSETQ. As DNA, the CDR3 is TGCGCCAGCAGCCCCGGGACCACCGGGGAGCTGTTTTTT. Its protein is CASSPGTTGELFF. The full variable domain, rest sourced from reference TRBV5-1 and TRBJ2-2, is KAGVTQTPRYLIKTRGQQVTLSCSPISGHRSVSWYQQTPGQGLQFLFEYFSETQRNKGNFPGRFSGRQFSNSRSEMNVSTLELGDSALYLCASSPGTTGELFFGEGSRLTVL.

The chain uses TRBV19 and TRBJ2-5; 7 positions match TRBD1. The CDR3 length is 16 residues. Germline V gene lookup returns CDR1 LNHDA and CDR2 SQIVND (reference sequence). Trimming removed 6 bases from V and 3 bases from J; junction bases left unmatched: 13. This CDR3 is CASSLPRGQKKETQYF. The CDR3, as DNA: TGTGCCAGTAGCCTACCCCGGGGACAGAAAAAAGAGACCCAGTACTTC. The complete variable domain, with remaining parts taken from reference TRBV19 and TRBJ2-5, reads DGGITQSPKYLFRKEGQNVTLSCEQNLNHDAMYWYRQDPGQGLRLIYYSQIVNDFQKGDIAEGYSVSREKKESFPLTVTSAQKNPTAFYLCASSLPRGQKKETQYFGPGTRLLVL.

The gene calls are TRBV7-9 and TRBJ2-7; D is ambiguous. Trimming took 5 bases from V and 0 from J, leaving 8 bases between them. Germline-derived CDR1 and CDR2 are SEHNR and FQNEAQ (reference sequence). There are 13 residues in the CDR3. The CDR3 nucleotides read TGTGCCAGCAGCGTTCGGAACTCCTACGAGCAGTACTTC. It specifies CASSVRNSYEQYF.

The CDR3 loop is CASSLNSHQPQHF. The DNA of the CDR3 is TGTGCCAGCAGCTTAAACAGTCATCAGCCCCAGCATTTT. This chain joins TRBV11-2 and TRBJ1-5; D is unresolved. Germline values: CDR1 SGHAT, CDR2 FQNNGV. The CDR3 runs 13 residues. Trimming removed 2 bases from V and 5 bases from J, with 7 bases in between. Based on the CDR3 plus reference TRBV11-2 and TRBJ1-5, the full variable domain is EAGVAQSPRYKIIEKRQSVAFWCNPISGHATLYWYQQILGQGPKLLIQFQNNGVVDDSQLPKDRFSAERLKGVDSTLKIQPAKLEDSAVYLCASSLNSHQPQHFGDGTRLSIL.

V usage is TRBV7-2 and J usage is TRBJ2-2; 7 bases agree with TRBD2. The CDR3 covers 17 residues. J was trimmed by 7 bases and V by 1 base; bases with no gene match: 12. Germline CDR1 reads SGHTA; CDR2 reads FQGNSA. The CDR3 DNA is TGTGCCAGCAGCTTAGGGGCGGTGGCAGGGAGGGGCGGGGAGCTGTTTTTT. This translates into CASSLGAVAGRGGELFF.

This rearrangement joins TRBV4-1 to TRBJ1-1; the D gene is possibly TRBD1 (5 bases). This CDR3 comprises 18 residues. V lost 2 bases and J lost 0, with 19 bases in between. CDR1 and CDR2 (germline): MGHRA, YSYEKL. CDR3 nucleotide sequence: TGCGCCAGCAGCCAAAGACACTCAGTTTCGGGGCTGAACACTGAAGCTTTCTTT. It specifies CASSQRHSVSGLNTEAFF.

The gene calls are TRBV7-9 and TRBJ2-3; no clear D. The CDR3 runs 11 residues. Germline CDR1 reads SEHNR; CDR2 reads FQNEAQ (reference sequence). The germline V and J ends were trimmed by 5 bases and 7 bases, with 7 bases remaining between them. The CDR3 here is CASSRFYTQYF. The CDR3 coding sequence is TGTGCCAGCAGCCGCTTTTATACGCAGTATTTT.

The chain has TRBV5-5 and TRBJ2-1; D remains ambiguous. CDR3 length: 15 residues. The germline V gene has CDR1 SGHKS and CDR2 YYEKEE (reference sequence). The V end lost 0 bases, the J end lost 6 bases, and 13 bases lay between the germline ends. The CDR3 region is CASSLAGSLGNEQFF. The CDR3 DNA reads TGTGCCAGCAGCTTGGCCGGCAGCCTCGGCAATGAGCAGTTCTTC.

This sequence joins TRBV20-1 and TRBJ2-6; D not resolved. The CDR3 is made up of 15 amino acids. Per germline, CDR1 DFQATT and CDR2 SNEGSKA (reference sequence). V lost 3 bases, J lost 0 bases, and 9 bases lay in between. CDR3 nucleotides: TGCAGTGCTAGTGGAAGCAGCTCTGGGGCCAACGTCCTGACTTTC. Its protein is CSASGSSSGANVLTF.

This rearrangement joins TRBV5-4 to TRBJ1-2, with 7 bases lining up with TRBD1. The ends lost 3 bases at V and 8 bases at J; junction bases unmatched: 10. Germline V lookup: CDR1 SGHNT, CDR2 YYREEE (reference sequence). The CDR3 is 14 amino acids. The CDR3 coding sequence is TGTGCCAGCAGCTACTTGGGACAGAAACCCGGCTACACCTTC. It encodes CASSYLGQKPGYTF.

V and J are TRBV18 and TRBJ1-2, with D uncertain. V lost 3 bases to trimming and J lost 3 bases, with 8 bases between them. The CDR3 runs to 13 residues. Looked up from germline, CDR1 is KGHSH and CDR2 is LQKENI. The CDR3: CASSPDGDYGYTF. CDR3 bases: TGTGCCAGCTCACCGGACGGGGACTATGGCTACACCTTC.

V gene TRBV7-6 combines with J gene TRBJ1-6, with 10 nucleotides matching TRBD1. V dropped 5 bases and J dropped 9; count of bases not matched to a gene: 7. This CDR3 has 15 residues. Germline V CDR1 and CDR2: SGHVS, FNYEAQ. CDR3 DNA: TGTGCCAGCAGCCGCCCCGGGACAGGGGTTTCACCCCTCCACTTT. Translation: CASSRPGTGVSPLHF.

This clone appeared once. The V call is TRBV19, the J call TRBJ2-1; 10 nucleotides agree with TRBD2. The trim removed 6 bases at V and 9 bases at J, leaving 11 bases unmatched. The CDR3 runs to 15 residues. Germline CDR1 is LNHDA and CDR2 is SQIVND (reference sequence). The DNA of the CDR3 is TGTGCCAGTAGCCTTGGGGTAGCGGGGGGATCTGAGCAGTTCTTC. Translated: CASSLGVAGGSEQFF.

There are a few counts of this clone. V is TRBV4-1 and J is TRBJ1-1; D ambiguous. Trimming stripped 0 bases from V and 1 base from J, with 3 bases between. Germline V gene lookup returns CDR1 MGHRA and CDR2 YSYEKL. CDR3 length equals 13 residues. CDR3 DNA: TGCGCCAGCAGCCAAGACAAGAACACTGAAGCTTTCTTT. Translating it yields CASSQDKNTEAFF.

V and J are TRBV6-5 and TRBJ2-4; a possible D gene is TRBD2 (6 bases). Trimming pared 0 bases from V and 6 bases from J, leaving 15 bases between. The CDR3 has 16 residues. Per the germline V gene, CDR1 is MNHEY and CDR2 is SVGAGI. CDR3 nucleotide sequence: TGTGCCAGCAGTTACTCCGGGACTCACGCTGGAAACATTCAGTACTTC. Encoded protein: CASSYSGTHAGNIQYF.

This chain joins TRBV9 and TRBJ2-3; 7 positions match TRBD2. This CDR3 is built from 16 residues. Unmatched junction bases numbered 6, after V lost 0 bases and J lost 2 bases. The germline V gene has CDR1 SGDLS and CDR2 YYNGEE. CDR3 loop: CASSVESAGYTDTQYF. The CDR3 DNA is TGTGCCAGCAGCGTAGAGTCAGCGGGGTACACAGATACGCAGTATTTT.

CDR3 bases: TGTGCCGCTAGCAGGGCTAGCAATCAGCCCCAGCATTTT. Its translation: CAASRASNQPQHF. V and J are TRBV6-6 and TRBJ1-5, with TRBD1 as a possible D gene (5 bases). Germline values: CDR1 MNHNY, CDR2 SVGAGI (reference sequence). This CDR3 is built from 13 residues. Trimming left V 11 bases short and J 0 bases short, with 11 bases between.

The CDR3 sequence is CASSRGRLNTEAFF. CDR3 DNA: TGTGCCAGCAGCCGGGGACGATTGAACACTGAAGCTTTCTTT. The rearrangement uses TRBV7-9 and TRBJ1-1; D is perhaps TRBD1 (5 bases). The CDR3 contains 14 residues. The ends were cut back, 5 bases at V and 0 bases at J, with 10 bases in the middle. Germline-derived CDR1 and CDR2 are SEHNR and FQNEAQ (reference sequence).

The chain uses TRBV25-1 and TRBJ2-6; the D gene is possibly TRBD1 (6 bases). Trimming left V 5 bases short and J 0 bases short, with 11 bases between. This CDR3 is built from 16 residues. CDR1 and CDR2 (germline): MGHDK, SYGVNS. The CDR3 reads CASSKTGSSGANVLTF. The CDR3, as DNA: TGTGCCAGCAGTAAGACAGGATCCTCTGGGGCCAACGTCCTGACTTTC. Using reference TRBV25-1 and TRBJ2-6 for the parts outside the CDR3, the full variable domain is EADIYQTPRYLVIGTGKKITLECSQTMGHDKMYWYQQDPGMELHLIHYSYGVNSTEKGDLSSESTVSRIRTEHFPLTLESARPSHTSQYLCASSKTGSSGANVLTFGAGSRLTVL.

The J gene is TRBJ2-5, the V gene TRBV5-1; 8 positions match TRBD1. V lost 5 bases, J lost 5 bases, and 8 bases stayed unmatched. Germline V CDR1 and CDR2: SGHRS, YFSETQ. The CDR3 is 14 amino acids. The chain's CDR3 is CASRSQGAQETQYF. In DNA form, the CDR3 reads TGCGCCAGCAGATCCCAGGGGGCCCAGGAGACCCAGTACTTC.

The chain combines TRBV12-3 or TRBV12-4 with TRBJ2-5; D is unresolved. The V gene lost 4 bases and the J gene lost 2 bases, with 8 bases spanning the gap. The CDR3 covers 13 residues. In DNA form, the CDR3 reads TGTGCCAGCAGTTGGCTAGAGCAAGAGACCCAGTACTTC. Translating it yields CASSWLEQETQYF.

CDR3 protein: CASSYTEAFF. DNA of the CDR3: TGTGCCAGCAGTTACACTGAAGCTTTCTTT. The J gene is TRBJ1-1, the V gene TRBV6-6, with D unresolved. The CDR3 is 10 residues long. V was shortened by 2 bases and J by 5 bases, with 0 bases between the two germline ends. The germline V gene encodes CDR1 MNHNY and CDR2 SVGAGI (reference sequence).